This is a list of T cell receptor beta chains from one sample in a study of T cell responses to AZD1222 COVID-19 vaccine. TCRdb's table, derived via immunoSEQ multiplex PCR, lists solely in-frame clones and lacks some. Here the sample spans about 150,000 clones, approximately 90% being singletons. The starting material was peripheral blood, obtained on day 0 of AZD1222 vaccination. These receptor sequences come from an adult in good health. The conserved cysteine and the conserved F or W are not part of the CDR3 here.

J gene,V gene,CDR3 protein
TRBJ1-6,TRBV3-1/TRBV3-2,ASSQDTGRNSPLH
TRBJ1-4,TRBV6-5,ASRASGGGSEKLF
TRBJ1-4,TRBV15,ATQPRQGREKLF
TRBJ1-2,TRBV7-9,ASSPEDSSDGYT
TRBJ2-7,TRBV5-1,ASSLSPGVGYEQY
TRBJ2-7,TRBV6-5,ANRDRNSYEQY
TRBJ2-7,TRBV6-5,ASRPSGGAGEQY
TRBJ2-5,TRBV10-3,AISPGQQGTQY
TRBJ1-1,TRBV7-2,ASSLVRGNTEAF
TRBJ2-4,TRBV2,ASSVEGVSKNIQY
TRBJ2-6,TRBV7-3,ASSLSPSGANVLT
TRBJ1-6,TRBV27,ASKTGSVGNSPLH
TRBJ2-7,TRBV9,ASSVDGQGSYEQY
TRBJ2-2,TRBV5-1,ASRITGAYGELF
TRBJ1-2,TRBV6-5,ASSSGSLNYGYT
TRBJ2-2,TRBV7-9,ASSLGRDTGELF
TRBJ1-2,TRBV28,ASRTGGGYGYT
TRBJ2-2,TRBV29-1,SVEVAGSGELF
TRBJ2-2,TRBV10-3,AISEPTTNTGELF
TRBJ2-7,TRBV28,ASRPRDRLIRSSYEQY
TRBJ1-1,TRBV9,ASSVSGLKNTEAF
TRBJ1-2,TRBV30,AWSVPGGTPPIPYGYT
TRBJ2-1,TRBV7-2,ASSYSGGASNEQF
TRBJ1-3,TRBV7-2,ASSSGAGSGNTIY
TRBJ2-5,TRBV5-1,ASSPPEGAGGETQY
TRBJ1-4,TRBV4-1,ASSRGSGNEKLF
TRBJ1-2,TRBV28,ASMLQGAYGYT
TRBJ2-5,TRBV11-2,ASSLDRAPPRQETQY
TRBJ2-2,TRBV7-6,ASSLGMGNTGELF
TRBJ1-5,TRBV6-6,ASSYSKGRGNQPQH
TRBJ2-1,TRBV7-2,ASSARGATYNEQF
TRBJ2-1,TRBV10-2,ASSASGGSHEQF
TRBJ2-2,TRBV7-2,ASSLVVDSGGNTGELF
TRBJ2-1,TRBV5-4,ASSSLTGSNEQF
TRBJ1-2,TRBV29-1,SVSPTGSNYGYT
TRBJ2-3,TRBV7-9,ASSLGGALAMDTQY
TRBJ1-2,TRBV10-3,AISESVGGNYGYT
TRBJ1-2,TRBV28,ASSFLTSRSGYT
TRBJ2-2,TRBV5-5,ASSLARENTGELF
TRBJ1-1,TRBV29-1,SVQKVGLNTEAF